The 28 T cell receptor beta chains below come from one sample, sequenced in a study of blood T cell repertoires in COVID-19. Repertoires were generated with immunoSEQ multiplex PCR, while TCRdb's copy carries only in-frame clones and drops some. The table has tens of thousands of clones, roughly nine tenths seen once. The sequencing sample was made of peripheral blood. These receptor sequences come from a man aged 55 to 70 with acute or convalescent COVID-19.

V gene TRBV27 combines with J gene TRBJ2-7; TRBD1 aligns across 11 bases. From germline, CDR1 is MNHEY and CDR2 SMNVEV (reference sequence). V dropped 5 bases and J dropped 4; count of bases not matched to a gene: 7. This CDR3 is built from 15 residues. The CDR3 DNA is TGTGCCAGCAGTCTAACCGGGACAGGGGGATACGAGCAGTACTTC. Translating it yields CASSLTGTGGYEQYF.

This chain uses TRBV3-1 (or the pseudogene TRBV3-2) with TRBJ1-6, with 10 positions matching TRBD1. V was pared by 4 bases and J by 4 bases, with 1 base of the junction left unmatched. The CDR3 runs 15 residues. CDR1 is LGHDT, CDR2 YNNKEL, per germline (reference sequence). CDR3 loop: CASSPGQGYNSPLHF. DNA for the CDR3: TGTGCCAGCAGCCCGGGACAGGGGTATAATTCACCCCTCCACTTT.

CDR3 in DNA: TGTGCCAGCACCCGACCGGGACTCCCGAACACCGGGGAGCTGTTTTTT. Its protein is CASTRPGLPNTGELFF. J is TRBJ2-2 and V is TRBV9; possible D gene TRBD2, 6 bases. This CDR3 spans 16 amino acids. The V end was cut by 6 bases, the J end by 0 bases, with 15 bases between. Germline loops: CDR1 SGDLS, CDR2 YYNGEE.

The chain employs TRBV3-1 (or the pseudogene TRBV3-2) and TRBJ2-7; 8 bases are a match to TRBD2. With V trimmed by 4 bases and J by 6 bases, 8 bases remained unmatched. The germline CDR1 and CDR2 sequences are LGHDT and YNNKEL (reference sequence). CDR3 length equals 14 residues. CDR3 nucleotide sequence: TGTGCCAGCAGCCCGGGAGGGACTATCCGCGAGCAGTACTTC. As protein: CASSPGGTIREQYF.

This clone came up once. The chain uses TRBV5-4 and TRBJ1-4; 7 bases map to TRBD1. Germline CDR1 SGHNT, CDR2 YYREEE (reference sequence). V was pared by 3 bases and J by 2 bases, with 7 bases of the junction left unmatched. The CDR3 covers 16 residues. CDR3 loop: CASSSSLTGTNEKLFF. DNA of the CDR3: TGTGCCAGCAGCTCCTCCCTGACAGGGACTAATGAAAAACTGTTTTTT.

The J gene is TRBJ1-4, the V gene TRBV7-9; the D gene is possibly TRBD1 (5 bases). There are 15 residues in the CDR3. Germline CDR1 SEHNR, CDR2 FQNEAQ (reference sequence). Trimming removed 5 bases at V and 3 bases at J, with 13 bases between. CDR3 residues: CASSLLAGPNEKLFF. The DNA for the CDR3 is TGTGCCAGCAGCCTCCTTGCAGGGCCTAATGAAAAACTGTTTTTT. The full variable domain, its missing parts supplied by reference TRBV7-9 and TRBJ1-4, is DTGVSQNPRHKITKRGQNVTFRCDPISEHNRLYWYRQTLGQGPEFLTYFQNEAQLEKSRLLSDRFSAERPKGSFSTLEIQRTEQGDSAMYLCASSLLAGPNEKLFFGSGTQLSVL.

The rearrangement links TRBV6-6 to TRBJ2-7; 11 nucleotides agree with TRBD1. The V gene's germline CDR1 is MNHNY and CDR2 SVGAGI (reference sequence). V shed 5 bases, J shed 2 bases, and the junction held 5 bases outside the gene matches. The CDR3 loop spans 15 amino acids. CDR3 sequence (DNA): TGTGCCAGCAGTACGGACAGGGGGCGAACCTACGAGCAGTACTTC. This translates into CASSTDRGRTYEQYF.

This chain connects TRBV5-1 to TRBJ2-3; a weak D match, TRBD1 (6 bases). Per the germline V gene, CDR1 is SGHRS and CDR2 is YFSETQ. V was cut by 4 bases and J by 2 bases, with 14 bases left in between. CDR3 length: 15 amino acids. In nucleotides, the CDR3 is TGCGCCAGCAGCGAGAACAGGGTTGTCACAGATACGCAGTATTTT. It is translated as CASSENRVVTDTQYF.

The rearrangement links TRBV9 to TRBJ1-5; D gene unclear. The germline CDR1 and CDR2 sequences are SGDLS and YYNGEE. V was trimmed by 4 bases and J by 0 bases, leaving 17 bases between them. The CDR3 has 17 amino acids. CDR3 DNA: TGTGCCAGCAGCCCTGGTGGGCAGCCCTATAGCAATCAGCCCCAGCATTTT. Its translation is CASSPGGQPYSNQPQHF.

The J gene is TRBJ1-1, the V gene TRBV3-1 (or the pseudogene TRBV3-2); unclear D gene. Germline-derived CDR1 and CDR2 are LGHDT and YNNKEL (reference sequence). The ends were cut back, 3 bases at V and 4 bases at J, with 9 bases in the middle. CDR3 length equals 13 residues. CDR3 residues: CASSQVAGTEAFF. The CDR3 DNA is TGTGCCAGCAGCCAGGTGGCGGGCACTGAAGCTTTCTTT.

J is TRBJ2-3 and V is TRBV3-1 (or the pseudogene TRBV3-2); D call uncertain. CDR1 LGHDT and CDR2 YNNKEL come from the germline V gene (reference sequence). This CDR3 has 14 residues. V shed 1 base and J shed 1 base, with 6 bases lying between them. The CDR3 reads CASSQASRTDTQYF. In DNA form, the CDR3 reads TGTGCCAGCAGCCAAGCGAGCCGCACAGATACGCAGTATTTT.

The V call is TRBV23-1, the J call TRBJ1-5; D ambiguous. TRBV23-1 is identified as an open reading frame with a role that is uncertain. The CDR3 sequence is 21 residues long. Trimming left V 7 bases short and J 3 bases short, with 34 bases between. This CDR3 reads CASTHRRECANYRVDNQPQHF. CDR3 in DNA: TGCGCCAGCACCCACCGCCGTGAATGTGCCAACTACCGGGTGGACAATCAGCCCCAGCATTTT.

The CDR3 DNA follows: TGCGCCAGCAGTTCGGCCTCGGGAATGTTCTACAATGAGCAGTTCTTC. Translated, it gives CASSSASGMFYNEQFF. The gene calls are TRBV5-1 and TRBJ2-1; a possible D gene is TRBD2 (5 bases). Germline V lookup: CDR1 SGHRS, CDR2 YFSETQ. The CDR3 is made up of 16 amino acids. V lost 5 bases to trimming and J lost 3 bases, with 18 bases between them.

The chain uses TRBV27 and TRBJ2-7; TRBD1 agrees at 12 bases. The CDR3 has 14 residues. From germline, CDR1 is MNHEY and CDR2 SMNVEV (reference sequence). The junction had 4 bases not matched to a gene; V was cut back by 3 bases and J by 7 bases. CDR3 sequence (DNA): TGTGCCAGCAGTTTGGGACAGGGGGCTGGAGAGCAGTACTTC. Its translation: CASSLGQGAGEQYF.

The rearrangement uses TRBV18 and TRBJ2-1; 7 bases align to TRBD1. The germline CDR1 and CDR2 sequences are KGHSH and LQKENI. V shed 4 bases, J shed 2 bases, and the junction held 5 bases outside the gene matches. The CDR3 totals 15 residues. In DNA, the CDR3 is TGTGCCAGCTCACTCGACAGGGAAACCTACAATGAGCAGTTCTTC. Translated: CASSLDRETYNEQFF.

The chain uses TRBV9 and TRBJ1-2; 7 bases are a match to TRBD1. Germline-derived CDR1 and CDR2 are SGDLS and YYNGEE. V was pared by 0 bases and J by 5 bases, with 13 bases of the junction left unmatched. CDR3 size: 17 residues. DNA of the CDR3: TGTGCCAGCAGCGTAGTGATAGGGAGCCGGGGACAGTATGGCTACACCTTC. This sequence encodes CASSVVIGSRGQYGYTF.

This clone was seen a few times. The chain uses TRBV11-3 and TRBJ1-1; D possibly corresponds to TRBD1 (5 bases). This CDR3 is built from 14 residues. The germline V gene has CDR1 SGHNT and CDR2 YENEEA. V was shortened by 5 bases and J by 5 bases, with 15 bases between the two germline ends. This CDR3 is CASSASRTLTEAFF. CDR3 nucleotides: TGTGCCAGCAGCGCCTCTCGGACACTAACTGAAGCTTTCTTT.

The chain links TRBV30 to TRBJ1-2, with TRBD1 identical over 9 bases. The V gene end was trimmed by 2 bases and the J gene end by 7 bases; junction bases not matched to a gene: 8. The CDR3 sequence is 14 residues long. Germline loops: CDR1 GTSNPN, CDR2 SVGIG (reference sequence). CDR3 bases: TGTGCCTGGAGTCGGGGGACAGGGATGTCTGGCTACACCTTC. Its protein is CAWSRGTGMSGYTF.

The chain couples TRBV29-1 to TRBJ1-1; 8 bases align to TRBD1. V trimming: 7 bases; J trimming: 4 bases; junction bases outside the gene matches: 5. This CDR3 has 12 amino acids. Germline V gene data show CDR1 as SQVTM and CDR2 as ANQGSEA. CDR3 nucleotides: TGCAGCGCCACACAGGGGGGCACTGAAGCTTTCTTT. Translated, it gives CSATQGGTEAFF.

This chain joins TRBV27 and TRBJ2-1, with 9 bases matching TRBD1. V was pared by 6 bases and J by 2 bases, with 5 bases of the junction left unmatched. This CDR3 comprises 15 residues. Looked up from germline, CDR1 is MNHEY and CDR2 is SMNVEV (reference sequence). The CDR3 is CASRLDRGAYNEQFF. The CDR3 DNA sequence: TGTGCCAGCAGACTTGACAGGGGGGCCTACAATGAGCAGTTCTTC.

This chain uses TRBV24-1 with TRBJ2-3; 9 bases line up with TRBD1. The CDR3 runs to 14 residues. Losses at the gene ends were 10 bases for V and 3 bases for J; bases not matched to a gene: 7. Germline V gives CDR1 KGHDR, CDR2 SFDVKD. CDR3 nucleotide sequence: TGTGCCACTGGGACAGGGACGGGGACAGATACGCAGTATTTT. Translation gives CATGTGTGTDTQYF.

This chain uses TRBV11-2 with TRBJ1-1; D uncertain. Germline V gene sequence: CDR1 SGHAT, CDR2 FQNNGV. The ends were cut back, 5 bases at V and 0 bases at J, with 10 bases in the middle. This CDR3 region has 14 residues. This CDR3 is CASSQQRMNTEAFF. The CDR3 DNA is TGTGCCAGCAGCCAACAGCGGATGAACACTGAAGCTTTCTTT.

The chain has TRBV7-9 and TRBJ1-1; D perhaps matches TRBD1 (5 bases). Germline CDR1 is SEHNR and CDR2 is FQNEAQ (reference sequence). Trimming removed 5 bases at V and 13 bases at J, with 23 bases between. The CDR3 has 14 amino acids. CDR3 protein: CASSPKGQLTGVFF. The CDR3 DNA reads TGTGCCAGCAGCCCTAAGGGGCAGCTCACTGGGGTTTTCTTT.

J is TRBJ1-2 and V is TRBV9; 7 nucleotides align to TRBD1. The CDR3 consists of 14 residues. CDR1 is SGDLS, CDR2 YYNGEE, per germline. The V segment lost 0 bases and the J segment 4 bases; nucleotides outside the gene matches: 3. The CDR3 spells CASSVAAGGYGYTF. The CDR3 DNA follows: TGTGCCAGCAGCGTAGCAGCAGGGGGCTATGGCTACACCTTC.

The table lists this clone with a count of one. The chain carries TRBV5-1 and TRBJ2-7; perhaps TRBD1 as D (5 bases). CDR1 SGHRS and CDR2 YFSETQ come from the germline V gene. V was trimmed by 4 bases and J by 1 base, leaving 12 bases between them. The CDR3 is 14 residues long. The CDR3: CASSAQGSSYEQYF. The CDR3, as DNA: TGCGCCAGCAGCGCGCAGGGTTCATCCTACGAGCAGTACTTC.

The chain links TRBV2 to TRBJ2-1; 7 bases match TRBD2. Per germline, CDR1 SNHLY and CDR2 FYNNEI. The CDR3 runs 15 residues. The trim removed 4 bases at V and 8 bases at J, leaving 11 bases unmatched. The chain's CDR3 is CASSGLTSLRDEQFF. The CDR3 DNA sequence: TGTGCCAGCAGTGGCCTGACTAGCCTTAGGGATGAGCAGTTCTTC.

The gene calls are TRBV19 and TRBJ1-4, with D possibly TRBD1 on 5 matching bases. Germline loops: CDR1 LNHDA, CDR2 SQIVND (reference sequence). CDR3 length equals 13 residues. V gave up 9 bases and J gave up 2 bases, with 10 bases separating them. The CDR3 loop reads CASGGTTNEKLFF. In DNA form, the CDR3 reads TGTGCCAGCGGGGGGACCACTAATGAAAAACTGTTTTTT.

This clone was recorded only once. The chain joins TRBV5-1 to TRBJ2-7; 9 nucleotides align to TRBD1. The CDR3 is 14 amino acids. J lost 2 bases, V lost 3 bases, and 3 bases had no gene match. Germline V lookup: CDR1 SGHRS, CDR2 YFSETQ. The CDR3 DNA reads TGCGCCAGCAGCTCAACAGGGGGCCCCTACGAGCAGTACTTC. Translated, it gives CASSSTGGPYEQYF.